This is a list of T cell receptor beta chains from one sample in a study of beta chain features in type 1 diabetes. Assay: immunoSEQ multiplex PCR; the TCRdb copy retains only in-frame clones and omits some. This sample has hundreds of thousands of clones, with 14% found just once. Sequencing was done on a sample of central memory CD4+ T cells from blood. These receptors originate from a man aged 25-40 years in good health. Both conserved end residues are trimmed from each CDR3. Some rows have no size entry. The others give once, few or many, or a class for an expanded clone.

clone size | V gene | CDR3 protein
. | TRBV5-6 | ASSLLNANTGELF
. | TRBV27 | ASSLGETQY
few | TRBV7-9 | ASSQEGGETQY
. | TRBV27 | ASSAPGQGIVKTQY
. | TRBV7-2 | ASSSPPGLRQF
. | TRBV7-2 | ASSFRGMNTEAF
. | TRBV30 | AWSVSGDHGYT
. | TRBV7-9 | ASSLVSYGYT
. | TRBV29-1 | SATGGAGQPQH
many | TRBV6-6 | ASSYEVNTEAF
few | TRBV29-1 | SVDPGGGGNGYT
once | TRBV19 | ASRRQGAAPEAF
few | TRBV10-3 | AISESSGGSNTQY
many | TRBV5-1 | ASSPDRPSGGYT
. | TRBV7-9 | ASSPSINEQF
. | TRBV4-1 | ASSIEGSTDTQY
. | TRBV4-2 | ASSQDPGLAKNIQY
few | TRBV7-2 | ASSLDRNTGELF
many | TRBV4-3 | ASLAGSNQPQH
. | TRBV19 | ASSMAVIAGAGELF
few | TRBV7-8 | ASSLGRLREQF
many | TRBV4-1 | ASSQETAYSGANVLT